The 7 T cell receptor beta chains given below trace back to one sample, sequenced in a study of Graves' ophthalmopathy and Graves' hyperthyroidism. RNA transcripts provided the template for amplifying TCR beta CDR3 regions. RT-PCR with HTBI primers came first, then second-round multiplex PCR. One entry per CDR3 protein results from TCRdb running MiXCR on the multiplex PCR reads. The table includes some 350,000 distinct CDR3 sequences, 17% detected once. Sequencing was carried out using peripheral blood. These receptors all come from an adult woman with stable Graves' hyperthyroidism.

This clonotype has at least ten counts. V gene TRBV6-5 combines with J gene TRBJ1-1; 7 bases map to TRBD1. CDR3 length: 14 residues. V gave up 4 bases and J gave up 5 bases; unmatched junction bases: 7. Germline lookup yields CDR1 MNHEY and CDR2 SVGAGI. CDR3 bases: TGTGCCAGCAGTTGGACAGGCGCTGGTACTGAAGCTTTCTTT. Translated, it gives CASSWTGAGTEAFF.

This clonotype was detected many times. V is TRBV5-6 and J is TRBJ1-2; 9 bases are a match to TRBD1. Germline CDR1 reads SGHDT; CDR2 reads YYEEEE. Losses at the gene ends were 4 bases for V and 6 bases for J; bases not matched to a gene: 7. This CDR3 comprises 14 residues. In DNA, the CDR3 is TGTGCCAGCAGCGGAACAGGGGGCATTCATGGCTACACCTTC. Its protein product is CASSGTGGIHGYTF.

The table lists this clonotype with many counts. CDR3 in DNA: TGTGCCAGCAGTTTTGGTGTGGACAGGGTTTATTCACCCCTCCACTTT. This translates into CASSFGVDRVYSPLHF. The V call is TRBV12-3 or TRBV12-4, the J call TRBJ1-6; 8 positions agree with TRBD1. CDR3 size: 16 residues. V shed 3 bases, J shed 8 bases, and the junction held 9 bases outside the gene matches.

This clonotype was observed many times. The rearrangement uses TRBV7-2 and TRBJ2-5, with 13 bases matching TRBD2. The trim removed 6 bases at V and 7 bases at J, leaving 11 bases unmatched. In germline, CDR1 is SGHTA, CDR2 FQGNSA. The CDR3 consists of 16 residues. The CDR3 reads CASSMQLAGGGGTQYF. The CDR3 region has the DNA TGTGCCAGCAGTATGCAACTAGCGGGAGGGGGGGGGACCCAGTACTTC.

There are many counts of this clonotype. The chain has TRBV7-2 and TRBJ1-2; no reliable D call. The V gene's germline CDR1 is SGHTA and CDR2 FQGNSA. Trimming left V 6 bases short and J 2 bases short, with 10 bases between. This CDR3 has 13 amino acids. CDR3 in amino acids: CASSLGQNYGYTF. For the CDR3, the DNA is TGTGCCAGCAGTTTGGGCCAGAACTATGGCTACACCTTC.

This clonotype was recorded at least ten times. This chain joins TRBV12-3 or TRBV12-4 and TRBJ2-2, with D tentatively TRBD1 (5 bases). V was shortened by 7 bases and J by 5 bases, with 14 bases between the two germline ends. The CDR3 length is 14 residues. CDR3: CASKRQPLTGELFF. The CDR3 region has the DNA TGTGCCAGCAAACGACAGCCGTTAACCGGGGAGCTGTTTTTT.

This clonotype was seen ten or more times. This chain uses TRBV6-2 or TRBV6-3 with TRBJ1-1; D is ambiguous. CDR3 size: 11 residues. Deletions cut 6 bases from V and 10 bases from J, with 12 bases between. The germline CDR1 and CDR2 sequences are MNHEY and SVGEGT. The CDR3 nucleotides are TGTGCCAGCAGAGGCGGGCTGGGAGCTTTCTTT. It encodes CASRGGLGAFF.